This T cell receptor beta chain was profiled in a study of immune characterization of retroperitoneal liposarcoma. TCRdb fed the PCR reads into MiXCR, producing one record per CDR3 protein. Of around 10,000 distinct CDR3 sequences listed, over 45% are singletons. The CDR3 is 15 amino acids. Per germline, CDR1 SGHAT and CDR2 FQNNGV. The sequence was obtained from a female donor with retroperitoneal liposarcoma. The chain couples TRBV11-2 to TRBJ2-5; 8 bases match TRBD2. The DNA matches TRBJ2-7 better at its end, which makes the J call doubtful. Sequenced material: tumor tissue. The CDR3 sequence is CASSLEGSSGIEQYF. In DNA, the CDR3 is TGTGCCAGCAGCTTAGAGGGGAGTAGCGGGATCGAGCAGTACTTC.